Shown below are 10 T cell receptor beta chains from a single sample sequenced in a study of CD8 T cells in ankylosing spondylitis. In TCRdb, the 5' RACE reads were re-called with MiXCR into one record per CDR3 protein. Altogether under 250,000 distinct CDR3 sequences are present, roughly 25% being singletons, with the ten largest covering 6.6%. Sample: blood, either unsorted or a sorted T cell fraction (not recorded which). The origin of the receptors is a male donor with ankylosing spondylitis or in good health (not recorded which).

A note on this clonotype: This sequence may be a read error, since a much larger clone differs from it by one base. The rearrangement joins TRBV29-1 to TRBJ2-1; 14 bases align to TRBD2. The CDR3 consists of 15 residues. Germline V lookup: CDR1 SQVTM, CDR2 ANQGSEA. J was trimmed by 7 bases and V by 6 bases; bases with no gene match: 8. The CDR3 DNA is TGCAGCGTCCCCGGACTAGCGGGGGGAGTGAATGAGCAGTTCTTC. Its translation: CSVPGLAGGVNEQFF.

This clonotype was observed a handful of times. The chain combines TRBV20-1 with TRBJ2-7; possible D gene TRBD2, 5 bases. V lost 0 bases to trimming and J lost 2 bases, with 8 bases between them. The germline CDR1 and CDR2 sequences are DFQATT and SNEGSKA (reference sequence). This CDR3 contains 13 residues. The CDR3 region has the DNA TGCAGTGCTAGAGATATACTAGCCTACGAGCAGTACTTC. Its protein is CSARDILAYEQYF.

In its sample, this clonotype was seen a few times. This chain links TRBV29-1 with TRBJ2-1, with TRBD2 matching over 12 bases. Germline V CDR1 and CDR2: SQVTM, ANQGSEA. The CDR3 runs 13 residues. The DNA of the CDR3 is TGCATTTACTCTAGCGGGAGGGCCAATGAGCAGTTCTTC. Protein product: CIYSSGRANEQFF.

This clonotype was detected a few times. The gene calls are TRBV6-5 and TRBJ1-5; the match to TRBD1 covers 10 bases. The CDR3 covers 18 residues. CDR1 and CDR2 from the germline V gene are MNHEY and SVGAGI. The V and J ends lost 4 bases and 5 bases, in that order; junction bases with no gene match: 14. The chain's CDR3 is CASSSERTRQGAHQPQHF. The CDR3 DNA follows: TGTGCCAGCAGTTCCGAAAGGACCCGACAGGGGGCGCATCAGCCCCAGCATTTT.

In its sample, this clonotype was seen many times. The genes are TRBV20-1 and TRBJ2-6; D uncertain. The CDR3 consists of 14 residues. CDR1 DFQATT and CDR2 SNEGSKA come from the germline V gene (reference sequence). Trimming removed 3 bases at V and 0 bases at J, with 6 bases between. This chain's CDR3 is CSARRSSGANVLTF. CDR3 bases: TGCAGTGCTAGGAGGTCCTCTGGGGCCAACGTCCTGACTTTC.

There are many counts of this clonotype. The V gene is TRBV20-1, the J gene TRBJ2-7; TRBD2 might be the D (5 bases). V lost 0 bases and J 4 bases, leaving 13 bases between the germline ends. The CDR3 runs 14 residues. Germline CDR1 and CDR2: DFQATT and SNEGSKA (reference sequence). The CDR3 sequence: CSARDFSASYEQYF. DNA of the CDR3: TGCAGTGCTAGAGATTTTAGCGCCTCATACGAGCAGTACTTC.

The chain combines TRBV18 with TRBJ2-7; D uncertain. CDR3 length: 14 residues. Deletions cut 6 bases from V and 6 bases from J, with 18 bases between. The germline V gene encodes CDR1 KGHSH and CDR2 LQKENI. CDR3 sequence reads: CASSPQVIESEQYF. The CDR3 DNA follows: TGTGCCAGCTCGCCTCAGGTAATTGAATCCGAGCAGTACTTC.

This clonotype was counted a few times. The V gene is TRBV20-1, the J gene TRBJ2-5; 8 nucleotides match TRBD2. The V segment lost 5 bases and the J segment 5 bases; nucleotides outside the gene matches: 10. Germline V CDR1 and CDR2: DFQATT, SNEGSKA (reference sequence). The CDR3 covers 14 residues. The CDR3 DNA reads TGCAGTGCTTTTGACTCGACTAGCGACGAGACCCAGTACTTC. Its protein product is CSAFDSTSDETQYF.

This clonotype appeared many times. The chain links TRBV7-2 to TRBJ2-1; D may be TRBD2 (5 bases). The CDR3 length is 15 residues. The V gene lost 5 bases and the J gene lost 6 bases, with 17 bases spanning the gap. Germline CDR1 reads SGHTA; CDR2 reads FQGNSA. CDR3 nucleotides: TGTGCCAGCAGCCCCATACGGACTCTGGCCAATGAGCAGTTCTTC. As protein: CASSPIRTLANEQFF.

CDR3 region: CASRRSGGAYEQYF. The CDR3 nucleotides read TGTGCCAGCAGGAGGTCGGGGGGAGCCTACGAGCAGTACTTC. The chain links TRBV2 to TRBJ2-7, with 7 bases matching TRBD2. Trimming at V came to 6 bases and at J to 2 bases, leaving 7 bases not matched to a gene. Germline-derived CDR1 and CDR2 are SNHLY and FYNNEI. CDR3 length: 14 amino acids.